This TCR beta chain was captured by sequencing in a study of blood T cell repertoires in COVID-19. Study as a whole: Acute and convalescent COVID-19 samples came from the United States, Italy and Spain.

Sequenced by immunoSEQ multiplex PCR; TCRdb stores in-frame clones only, minus some. The top ten clones hold over 15% of a sample with 160,000 or so clones, around 82% of them seen once. This CDR3 has 11 amino acids. Germline lookup yields CDR1 MDHEN and CDR2 SYDVKM. V was cut by 3 bases and J by 10 bases, with 9 bases left in between. This rearrangement joins TRBV28 to TRBJ1-1; possibly TRBD1 for D (5 bases). The source is a man in his sixties who had recovered from COVID-19. Sequenced: PBMCs or T cells enriched from blood (not recorded which). The chain's CDR3 is CASSLQGLAFF. The CDR3, as DNA: TGTGCCAGCAGTTTGCAGGGTCTAGCTTTCTTT.